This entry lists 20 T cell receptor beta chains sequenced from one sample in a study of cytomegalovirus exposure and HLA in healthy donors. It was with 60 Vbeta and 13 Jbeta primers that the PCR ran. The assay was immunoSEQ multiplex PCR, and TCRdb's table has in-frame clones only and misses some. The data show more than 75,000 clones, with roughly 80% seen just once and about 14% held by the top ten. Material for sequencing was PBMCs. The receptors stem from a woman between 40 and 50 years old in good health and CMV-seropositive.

DNA of the CDR3: TGTGCCAGCAGCGAGTCGACCCCGGGACAGGGAAGAGAGACCCAGTACTTC. Amino acids: CASSESTPGQGRETQYF. The rearrangement uses TRBV5-8 and TRBJ2-5, with 9 bases that match TRBD1. Germline V CDR1 and CDR2: SGHTS, YDEGEE. The trim removed 4 bases at V and 4 bases at J, leaving 14 bases unmatched. The CDR3 length is 17 residues.

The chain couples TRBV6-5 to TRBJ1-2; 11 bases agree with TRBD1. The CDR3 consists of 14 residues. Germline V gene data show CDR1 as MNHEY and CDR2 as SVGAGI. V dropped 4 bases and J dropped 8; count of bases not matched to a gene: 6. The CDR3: CASSFWTGGGGYTF. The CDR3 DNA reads TGTGCCAGCAGTTTTTGGACAGGGGGCGGAGGCTACACCTTC.

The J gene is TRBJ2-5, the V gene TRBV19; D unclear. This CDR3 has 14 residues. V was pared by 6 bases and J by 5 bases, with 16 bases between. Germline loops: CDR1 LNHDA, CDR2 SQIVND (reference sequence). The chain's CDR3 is CASSEGRAFETQYF. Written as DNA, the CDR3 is TGTGCCAGTAGCGAAGGTAGAGCGTTCGAGACCCAGTACTTC.

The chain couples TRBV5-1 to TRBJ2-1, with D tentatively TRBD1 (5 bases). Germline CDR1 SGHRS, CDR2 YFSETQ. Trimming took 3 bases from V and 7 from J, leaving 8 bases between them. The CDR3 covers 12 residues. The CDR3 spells CASSCRVNEQFF. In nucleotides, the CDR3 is TGCGCCAGCAGCTGCAGGGTTAATGAGCAGTTCTTC.

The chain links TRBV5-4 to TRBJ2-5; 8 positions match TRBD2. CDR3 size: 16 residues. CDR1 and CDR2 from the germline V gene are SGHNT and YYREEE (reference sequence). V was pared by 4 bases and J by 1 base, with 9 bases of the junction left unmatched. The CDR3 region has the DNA TGTGCCAGCAGCCTAGGCGGGGGGATATCCCAAGAGACCCAGTACTTC. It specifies CASSLGGGISQETQYF.

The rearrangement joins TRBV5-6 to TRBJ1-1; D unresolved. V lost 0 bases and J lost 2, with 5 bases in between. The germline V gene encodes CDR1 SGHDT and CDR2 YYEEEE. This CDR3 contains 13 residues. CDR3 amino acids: CASSLESNTEAFF. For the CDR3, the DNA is TGTGCCAGCAGCTTGGAGAGTAACACTGAAGCTTTCTTT.

The CDR3 reads CASSRQDGRGETQYF. The CDR3 DNA is TGCGCCAGCAGCCGCCAGGACGGGCGGGGAGAGACCCAGTACTTC. The chain combines TRBV5-1 with TRBJ2-5, with a weak D call TRBD2 (6 bases). The V end lost 4 bases, the J end lost 4 bases, and 17 bases lay between the germline ends. CDR1 is SGHRS, CDR2 YFSETQ, per germline. The CDR3 has 15 amino acids.

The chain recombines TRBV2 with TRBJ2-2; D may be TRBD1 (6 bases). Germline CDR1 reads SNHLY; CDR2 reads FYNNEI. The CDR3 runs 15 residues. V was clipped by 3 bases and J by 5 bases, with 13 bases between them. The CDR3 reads CASSEGRGRTGELFF. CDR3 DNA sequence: TGTGCCAGCAGTGAGGGCAGGGGAAGGACCGGGGAGCTGTTTTTT.

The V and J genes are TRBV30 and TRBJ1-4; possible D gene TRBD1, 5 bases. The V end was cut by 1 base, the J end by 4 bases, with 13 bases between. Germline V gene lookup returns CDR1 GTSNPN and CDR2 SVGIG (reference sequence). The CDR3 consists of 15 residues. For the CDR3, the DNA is TGTGCCTGGAGTGCTCCCTGGGGCTTTAATGAAAAACTGTTTTTT. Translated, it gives CAWSAPWGFNEKLFF.

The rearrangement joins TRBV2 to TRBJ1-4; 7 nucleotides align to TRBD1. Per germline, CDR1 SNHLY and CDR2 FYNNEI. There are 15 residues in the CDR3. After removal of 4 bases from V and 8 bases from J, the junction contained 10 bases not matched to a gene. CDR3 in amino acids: CASSAVRGMGEKLFF. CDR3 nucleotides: TGTGCCAGCAGTGCAGTCAGGGGGATGGGAGAAAAACTGTTTTTT.

CDR3: CASSLNGHQGTEAFF. The CDR3 bases are TGTGCCAGCAGCTTAAATGGACACCAGGGCACTGAAGCTTTCTTT. V and J are TRBV7-2 and TRBJ1-1; D possibly corresponds to TRBD1 (5 bases). The germline V gene has CDR1 SGHTA and CDR2 FQGNSA. Trimming stripped 2 bases from V and 4 bases from J, with 14 bases between. This CDR3 is 15 amino acids long.

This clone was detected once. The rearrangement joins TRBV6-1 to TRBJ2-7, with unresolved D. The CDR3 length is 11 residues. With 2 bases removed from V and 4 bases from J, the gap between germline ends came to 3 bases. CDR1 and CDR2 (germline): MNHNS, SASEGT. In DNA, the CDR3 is TGTGCCAGCAGTGAACGTTACGAGCAGTACTTC. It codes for CASSERYEQYF.

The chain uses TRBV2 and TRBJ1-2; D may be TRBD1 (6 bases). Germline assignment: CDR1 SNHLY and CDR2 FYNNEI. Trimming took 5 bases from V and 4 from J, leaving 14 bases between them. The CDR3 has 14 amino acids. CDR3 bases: TGTGCCAGCAGTCCTGTACAGGGACCCTATGGCTACACCTTC. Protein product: CASSPVQGPYGYTF.

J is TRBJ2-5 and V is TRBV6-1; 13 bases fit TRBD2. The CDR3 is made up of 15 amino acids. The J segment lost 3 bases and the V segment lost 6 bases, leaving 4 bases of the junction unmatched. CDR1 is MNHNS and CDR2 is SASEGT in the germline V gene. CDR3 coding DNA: TGTGCCAGCAGAACTAGCGGGGGGGAGGAAGAGACCCAGTACTTC. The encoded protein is CASRTSGGEEETQYF.

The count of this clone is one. The CDR3 sequence: CASSYSIDTQYF. CDR3 coding DNA: TGTGCCAGCAGTTACTCCATAGATACGCAGTATTTT. This chain connects TRBV6-5 to TRBJ2-3; D is undetermined. Germline CDR1 reads MNHEY; CDR2 reads SVGAGI. The germline V and J ends were trimmed by 0 bases and 5 bases, with 3 bases remaining between them. The CDR3 is 12 amino acids.

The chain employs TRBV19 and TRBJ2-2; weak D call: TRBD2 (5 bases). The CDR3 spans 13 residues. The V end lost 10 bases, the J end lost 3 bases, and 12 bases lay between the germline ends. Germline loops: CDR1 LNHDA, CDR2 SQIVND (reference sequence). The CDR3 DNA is TGTGCCACCCAGAGGGCAGACACCGGGGAGCTGTTTTTT. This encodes CATQRADTGELFF.

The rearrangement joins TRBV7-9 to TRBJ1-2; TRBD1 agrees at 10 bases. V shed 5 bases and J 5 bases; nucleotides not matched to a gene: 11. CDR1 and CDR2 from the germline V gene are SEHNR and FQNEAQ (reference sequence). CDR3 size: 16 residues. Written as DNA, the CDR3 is TGTGCCAGCAGCCAACAGGCCGGGACAGGGGTTTATGGCTACACCTTC. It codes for CASSQQAGTGVYGYTF.

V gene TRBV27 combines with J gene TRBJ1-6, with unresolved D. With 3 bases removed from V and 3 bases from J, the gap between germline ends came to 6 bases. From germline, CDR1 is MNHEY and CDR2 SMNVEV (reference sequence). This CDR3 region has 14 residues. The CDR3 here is CASSLRSYNSPLHF. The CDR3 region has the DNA TGTGCCAGCAGTTTGAGGAGCTATAATTCACCCCTCCACTTT.

In DNA form, the CDR3 reads TGTGCCAGCAGAAACACAGGGGCGGCCTACGAGCAGTACTTC. Amino acids: CASRNTGAAYEQYF. V usage is TRBV6-1 and J usage is TRBJ2-7, with 7 bases aligning to TRBD1. Germline assignment: CDR1 MNHNS and CDR2 SASEGT. The trim removed 6 bases at V and 2 bases at J, leaving 7 bases unmatched. The CDR3 is 14 amino acids.

Here the CDR3 reads CASSLGPWGAGANVLTF. CDR3 DNA sequence: TGTGCCAGCAGCTTAGGACCCTGGGGGGCTGGGGCCAACGTCCTGACTTTC. The rearrangement joins TRBV7-2 to TRBJ2-6; TRBD2 might be the D (6 bases). CDR1 is SGHTA and CDR2 is FQGNSA in the germline V gene. Trimming pared 1 base from V and 2 bases from J, leaving 12 bases between. This CDR3 region has 17 residues.